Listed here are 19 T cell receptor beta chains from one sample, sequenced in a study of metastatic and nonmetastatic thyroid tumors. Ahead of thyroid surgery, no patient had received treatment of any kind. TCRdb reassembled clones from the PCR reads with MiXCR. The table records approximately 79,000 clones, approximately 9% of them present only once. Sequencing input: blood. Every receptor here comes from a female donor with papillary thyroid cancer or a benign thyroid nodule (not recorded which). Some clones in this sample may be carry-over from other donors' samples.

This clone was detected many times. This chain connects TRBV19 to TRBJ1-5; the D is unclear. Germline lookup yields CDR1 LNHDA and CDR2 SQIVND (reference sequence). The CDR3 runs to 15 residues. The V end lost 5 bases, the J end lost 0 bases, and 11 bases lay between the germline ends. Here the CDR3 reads CASSLSLYSNQPQHF. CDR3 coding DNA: TGTGCCAGTAGTCTCAGTCTTTATAGCAATCAGCCCCAGCATTTT.

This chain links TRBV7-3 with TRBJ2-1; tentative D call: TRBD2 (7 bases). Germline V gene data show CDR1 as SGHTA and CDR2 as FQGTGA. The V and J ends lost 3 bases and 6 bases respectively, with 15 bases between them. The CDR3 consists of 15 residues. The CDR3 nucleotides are TGTGCCAGCAGCTTGGACGGGGGGCCTCTCAATGAGCAGTTCTTC. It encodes CASSLDGGPLNEQFF. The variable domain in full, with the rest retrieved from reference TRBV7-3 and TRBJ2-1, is GAGVSQTPSNKVTEKGKYVELRCDPISGHTALYWYRQSLGQGPEFLIYFQGTGAADDSGLPNDRFFAVRPEGSVSTLKIQRTERGDSAVYLCASSLDGGPLNEQFFGPGTRLTVL.

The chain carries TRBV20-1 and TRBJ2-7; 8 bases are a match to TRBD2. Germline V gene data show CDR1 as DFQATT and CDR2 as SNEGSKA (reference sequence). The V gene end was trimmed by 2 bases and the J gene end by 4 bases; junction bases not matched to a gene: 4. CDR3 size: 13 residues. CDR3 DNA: TGCAGTGCTAGACCCGGGGGGGGGTACGAGCAGTACTTC. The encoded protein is CSARPGGGYEQYF.

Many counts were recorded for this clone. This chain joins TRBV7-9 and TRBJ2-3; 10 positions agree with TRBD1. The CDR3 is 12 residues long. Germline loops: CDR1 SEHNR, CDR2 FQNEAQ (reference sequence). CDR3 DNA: TGTGCTTCGGGACAGGGGATGGATACGCAGTATTTT. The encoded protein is CASGQGMDTQYF. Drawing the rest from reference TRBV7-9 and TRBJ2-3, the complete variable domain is DTGVSQNPRHKITKRGQNVTFRCDPISEHNRLYWYRQTLGQGPEFLTYFQNEAQLEKSRLLSDRFSAERPKGSFSTLEIQRTEQGDSAMYLCASGQGMDTQYFGPGTRLTVL.

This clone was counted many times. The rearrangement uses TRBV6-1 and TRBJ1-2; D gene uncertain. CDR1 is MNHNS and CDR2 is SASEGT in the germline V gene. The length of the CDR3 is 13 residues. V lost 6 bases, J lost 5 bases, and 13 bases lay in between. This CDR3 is CASSGLGSYGYTF. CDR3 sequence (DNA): TGTGCCAGCAGCGGCCTTGGGTCGTATGGCTACACCTTC.

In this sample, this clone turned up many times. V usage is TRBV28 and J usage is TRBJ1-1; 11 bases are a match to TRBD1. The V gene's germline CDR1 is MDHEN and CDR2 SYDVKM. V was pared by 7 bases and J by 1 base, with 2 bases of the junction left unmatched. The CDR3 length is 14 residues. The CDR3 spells CASKGTGGNTEAFF. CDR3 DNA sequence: TGTGCCAGCAAGGGGACAGGGGGGAACACTGAAGCTTTCTTT.

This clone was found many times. CDR3 region: CASSEQGTYNQETQYF. CDR3 bases: TGTGCCAGCAGTGAACAGGGGACCTACAATCAAGAGACCCAGTACTTC. The V call is TRBV6-1, the J call TRBJ2-5, with D tentatively TRBD1 (6 bases). The CDR3 has 16 amino acids. Germline CDR1 reads MNHNS; CDR2 reads SASEGT. V was cut by 2 bases and J by 2 bases, with 15 bases left in between.

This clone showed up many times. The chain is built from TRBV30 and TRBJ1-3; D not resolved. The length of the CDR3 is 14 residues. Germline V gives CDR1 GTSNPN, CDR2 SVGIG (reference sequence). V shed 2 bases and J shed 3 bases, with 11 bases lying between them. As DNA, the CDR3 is TGTGCCTGGAGTCCAGAGTGGGTTGGAAACACCATATATTTT. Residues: CAWSPEWVGNTIYF. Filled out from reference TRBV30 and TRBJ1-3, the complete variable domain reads SQTIHQWPATLVQPVGSPLSLECTVEGTSNPNLYWYRQAAGRGLQLLFYSVGIGQISSEVPQNLSASRPQDRQFILSSKKLLLSDSGFYLCAWSPEWVGNTIYFGEGSWLTVV.

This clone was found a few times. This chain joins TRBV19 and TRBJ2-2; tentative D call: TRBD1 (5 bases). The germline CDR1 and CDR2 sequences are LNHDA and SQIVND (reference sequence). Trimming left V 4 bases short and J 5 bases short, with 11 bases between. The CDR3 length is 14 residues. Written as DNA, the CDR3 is TGTGCCAGTAGTAAGAGACAGCGAACCGGGGAGCTGTTTTTT. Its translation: CASSKRQRTGELFF.

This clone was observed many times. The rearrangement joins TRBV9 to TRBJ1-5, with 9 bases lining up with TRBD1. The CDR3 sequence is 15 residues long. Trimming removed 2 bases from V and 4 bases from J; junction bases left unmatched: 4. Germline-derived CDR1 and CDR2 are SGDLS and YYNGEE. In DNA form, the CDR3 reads TGTGCCAGCAGCGTCACCGGACAGGGGAATCAGCCCCAGCATTTT. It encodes CASSVTGQGNQPQHF. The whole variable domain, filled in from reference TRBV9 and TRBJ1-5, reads DSGVTQTPKHLITATGQRVTLRCSPRSGDLSVYWYQQSLDQGLQFLIQYYNGEERAKGNILERFSAQQFPDLHSELNLSSLELGDSALYFCASSVTGQGNQPQHFGDGTRLSIL.

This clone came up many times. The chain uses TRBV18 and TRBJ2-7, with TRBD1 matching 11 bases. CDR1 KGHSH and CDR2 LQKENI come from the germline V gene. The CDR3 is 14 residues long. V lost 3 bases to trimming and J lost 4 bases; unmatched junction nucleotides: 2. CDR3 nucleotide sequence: TGTGCCAGCTCACCGGGGACAGGGGGATACGAGCAGTACTTC. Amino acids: CASSPGTGGYEQYF.

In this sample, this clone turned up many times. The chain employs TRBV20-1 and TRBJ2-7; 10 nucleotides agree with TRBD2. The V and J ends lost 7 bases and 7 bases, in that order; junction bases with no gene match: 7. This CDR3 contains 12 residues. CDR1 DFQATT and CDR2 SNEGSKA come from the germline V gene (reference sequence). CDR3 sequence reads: CSVVGLAREQYF. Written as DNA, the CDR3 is TGCAGTGTTGTGGGACTAGCGCGGGAGCAGTACTTC.

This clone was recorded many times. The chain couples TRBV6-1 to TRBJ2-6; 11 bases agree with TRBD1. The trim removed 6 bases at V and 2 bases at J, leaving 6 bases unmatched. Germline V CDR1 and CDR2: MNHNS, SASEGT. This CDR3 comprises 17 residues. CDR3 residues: CASSRDRGSAGANVLTF. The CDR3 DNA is TGTGCCAGCAGCCGGGACAGGGGGAGTGCTGGGGCCAACGTCCTGACTTTC.

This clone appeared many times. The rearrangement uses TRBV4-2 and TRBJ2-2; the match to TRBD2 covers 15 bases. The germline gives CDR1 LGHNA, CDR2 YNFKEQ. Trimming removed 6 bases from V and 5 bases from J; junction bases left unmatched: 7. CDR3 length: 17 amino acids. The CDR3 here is CASSRTSGGAGTGELFF. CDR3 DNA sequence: TGTGCCAGCAGTCGGACTAGCGGGGGGGCAGGGACCGGGGAGCTGTTTTTT.

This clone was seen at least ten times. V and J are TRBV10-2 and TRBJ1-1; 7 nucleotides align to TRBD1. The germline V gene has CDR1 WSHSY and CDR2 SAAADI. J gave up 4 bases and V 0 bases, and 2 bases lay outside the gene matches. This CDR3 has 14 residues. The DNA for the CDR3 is TGCGCCAGCAGTGAGTCAGAGGGGGCCACTGAAGCTTTCTTT. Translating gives CASSESEGATEAFF.

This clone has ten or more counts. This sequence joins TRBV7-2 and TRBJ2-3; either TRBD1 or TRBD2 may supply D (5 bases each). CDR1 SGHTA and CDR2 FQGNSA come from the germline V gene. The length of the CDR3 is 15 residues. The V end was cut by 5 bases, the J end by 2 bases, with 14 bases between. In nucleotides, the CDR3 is TGTGCCAGCAGCCTCGGGACCCTGCCCACAGATACGCAGTATTTT. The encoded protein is CASSLGTLPTDTQYF. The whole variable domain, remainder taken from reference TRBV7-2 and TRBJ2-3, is GAGVSQSPSNKVTEKGKDVELRCDPISGHTALYWYRQSLGQGLEFLIYFQGNSAPDKSGLPSDRFSAERTGGSVSTLTIQRTQQEDSAVYLCASSLGTLPTDTQYFGPGTRLTVL.

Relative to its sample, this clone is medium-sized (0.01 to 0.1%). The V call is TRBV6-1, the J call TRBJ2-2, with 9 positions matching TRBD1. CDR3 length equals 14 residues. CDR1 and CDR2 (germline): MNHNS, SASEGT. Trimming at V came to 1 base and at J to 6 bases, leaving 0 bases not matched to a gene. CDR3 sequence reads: CASSEGQGAGELFF. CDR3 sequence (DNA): TGTGCCAGCAGTGAAGGACAGGGGGCCGGGGAGCTGTTTTTT.

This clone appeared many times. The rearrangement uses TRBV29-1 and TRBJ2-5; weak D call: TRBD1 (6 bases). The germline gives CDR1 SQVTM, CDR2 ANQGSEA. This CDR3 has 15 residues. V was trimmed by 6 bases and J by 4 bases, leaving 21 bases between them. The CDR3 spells CSVTQLGHLRETQYF. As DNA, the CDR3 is TGCAGCGTCACGCAGCTGGGACACCTGCGAGAGACCCAGTACTTC.

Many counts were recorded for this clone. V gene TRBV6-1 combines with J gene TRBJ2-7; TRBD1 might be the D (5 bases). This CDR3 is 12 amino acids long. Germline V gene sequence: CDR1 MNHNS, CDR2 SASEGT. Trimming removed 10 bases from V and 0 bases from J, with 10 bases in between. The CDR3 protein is CATRQSSYEQYF. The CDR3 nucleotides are TGTGCCACTCGACAGTCCTCCTACGAGCAGTACTTC.